This T cell receptor (beta chain) originates from a study of T cell changes during pregnancy in multiple sclerosis. V was cut by 0 bases and J by 5 bases, with 13 bases left in between. This CDR3 has 15 residues. Germline CDR1 is SSHAT and CDR2 is FNYEAQ (reference sequence). This table comes from immunoSEQ multiplex PCR, and its TCRdb copy is limited to in-frame clones, with some not included. The sample contains tens of thousands of clones, about 93% of which appear only once. The sequences come from CD8+ T cells from peripheral blood mononuclear cells, collected in the second trimester of pregnancy. This sequence joins TRBV7-7 and TRBJ2-5; TRBD1 might be the D (8 bases). This sequence originates from a female donor with multiple sclerosis, enrolled in a pregnancy study. CDR3 protein: CASSLANRGGETQYF. For the CDR3, the DNA is TGTGCCAGCAGCTTAGCGAACAGGGGGGGCGAGACCCAGTACTTC.